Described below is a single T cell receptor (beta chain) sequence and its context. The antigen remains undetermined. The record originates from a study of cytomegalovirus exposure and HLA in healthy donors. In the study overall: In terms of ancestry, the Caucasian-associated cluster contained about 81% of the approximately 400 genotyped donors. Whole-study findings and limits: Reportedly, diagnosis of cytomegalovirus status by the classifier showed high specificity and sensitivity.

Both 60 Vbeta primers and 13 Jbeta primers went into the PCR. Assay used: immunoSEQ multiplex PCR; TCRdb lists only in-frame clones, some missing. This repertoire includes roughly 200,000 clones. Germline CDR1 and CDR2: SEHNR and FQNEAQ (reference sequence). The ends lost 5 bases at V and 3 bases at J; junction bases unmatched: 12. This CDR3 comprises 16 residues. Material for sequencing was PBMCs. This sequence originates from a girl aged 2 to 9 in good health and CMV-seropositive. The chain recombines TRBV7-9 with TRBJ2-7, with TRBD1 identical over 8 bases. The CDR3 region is CASSQGQGVTGYEQYF. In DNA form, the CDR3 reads TGTGCCAGCAGCCAAGGACAGGGTGTAACAGGCTACGAGCAGTACTTC.